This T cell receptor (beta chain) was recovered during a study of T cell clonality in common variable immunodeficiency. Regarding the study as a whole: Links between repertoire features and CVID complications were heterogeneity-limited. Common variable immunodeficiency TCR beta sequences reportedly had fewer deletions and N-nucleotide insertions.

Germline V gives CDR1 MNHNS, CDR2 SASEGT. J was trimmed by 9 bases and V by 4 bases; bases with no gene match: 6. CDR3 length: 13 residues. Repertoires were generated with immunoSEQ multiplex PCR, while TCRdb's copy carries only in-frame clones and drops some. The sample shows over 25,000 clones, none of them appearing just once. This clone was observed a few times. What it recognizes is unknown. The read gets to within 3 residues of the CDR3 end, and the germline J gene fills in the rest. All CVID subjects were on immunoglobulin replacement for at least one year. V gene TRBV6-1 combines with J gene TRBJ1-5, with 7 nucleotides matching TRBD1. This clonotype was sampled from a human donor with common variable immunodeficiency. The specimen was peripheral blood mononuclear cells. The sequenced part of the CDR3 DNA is TGTGCCAGCAGTGGACAGGGAGGACCGCCC. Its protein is CASSGQGGPP. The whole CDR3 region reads CASSGQGGPPQHF.